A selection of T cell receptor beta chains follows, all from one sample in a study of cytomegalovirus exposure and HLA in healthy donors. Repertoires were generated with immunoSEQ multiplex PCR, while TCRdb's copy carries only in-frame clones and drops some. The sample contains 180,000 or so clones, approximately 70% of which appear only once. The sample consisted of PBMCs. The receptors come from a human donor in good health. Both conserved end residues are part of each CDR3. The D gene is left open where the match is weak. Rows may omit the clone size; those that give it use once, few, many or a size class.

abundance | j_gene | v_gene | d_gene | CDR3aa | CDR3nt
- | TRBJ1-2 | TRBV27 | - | CASSLSVQEGYTF | TGTGCCAGCAGTTTATCGGTGCAGGAAGGCTACACCTTC
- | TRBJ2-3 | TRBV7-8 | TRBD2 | CASGWGWTSGDTDTQYF | TGTGCCAGCGGCTGGGGATGGACTAGCGGGGACACAGATACGCAGTATTTT
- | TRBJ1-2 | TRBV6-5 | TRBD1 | CASSPLGTGNYGYTF | TGTGCCAGCAGTCCCCTCGGGACAGGGAACTATGGCTACACCTTC
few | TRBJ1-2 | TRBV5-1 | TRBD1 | CASSLDGTAKELYGYTF | TGCGCCAGCAGCTTGGATGGGACAGCAAAGGAGCTCTATGGCTACACCTTC
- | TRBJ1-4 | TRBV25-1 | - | CASSEKIQGEKLFF | TGTGCCAGCAGTGAAAAAATTCAGGGTGAAAAACTGTTTTTT
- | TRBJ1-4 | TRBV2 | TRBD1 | CASSERQGGEKLFF | TGTGCCAGCAGTGAGAGACAGGGGGGTGAAAAACTGTTTTTT
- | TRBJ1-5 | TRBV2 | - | CASSAGLVVSQPQHF | TGTGCCAGCAGTGCTGGGCTCGTAGTGAGTCAGCCCCAGCATTTT
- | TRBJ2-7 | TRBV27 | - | CASSSGHNPSYEQYF | TGTGCCAGCAGTTCAGGACACAACCCCTCCTACGAGCAGTACTTC
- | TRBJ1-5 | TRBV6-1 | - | CASSDFPRGNQPQHF | TGTGCCAGCAGTGATTTCCCCCGGGGCAATCAGCCCCAGCATTTT
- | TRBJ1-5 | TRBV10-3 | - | CAISEDRGNQPQHF | TGTGCCATCAGTGAAGACAGAGGTAATCAGCCCCAGCATTTT
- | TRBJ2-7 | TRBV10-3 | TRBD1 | CAISEGTGVNEQYF | TGTGCCATCAGTGAGGGGACAGGGGTGAACGAGCAGTACTTC
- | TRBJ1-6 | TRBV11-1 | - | CASSLDRNSPLHF | TGTGCCAGCAGCTTAGATCGTAATTCACCCCTCCACTTT
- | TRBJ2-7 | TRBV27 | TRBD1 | CASSPTGDSSYEQYF | TGTGCCAGCAGTCCGACAGGGGACAGCTCCTACGAGCAGTACTTC
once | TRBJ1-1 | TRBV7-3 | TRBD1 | CASSLTNSDRRNTEAFF | TGTGCCAGCAGCTTAACGAACTCGGACAGGAGGAACACTGAAGCTTTCTTT
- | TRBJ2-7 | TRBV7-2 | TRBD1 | CASSPWEGGTGQYEQYF | TGTGCCAGCAGCCCCTGGGAGGGGGGGACAGGGCAGTACGAGCAGTACTTC
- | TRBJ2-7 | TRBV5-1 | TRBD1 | CASSGGQGVYEQYF | TGCGCCAGCAGCGGGGGACAGGGGGTCTACGAGCAGTACTTC
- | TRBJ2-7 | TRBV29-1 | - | CSVEGGGYEQYF | TGCAGCGTTGAAGGTGGAGGGTACGAGCAGTACTTC
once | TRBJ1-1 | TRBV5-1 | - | CASSLQGSPEAFF | TGCGCCAGCAGCTTACAGGGCAGCCCTGAAGCTTTCTTT
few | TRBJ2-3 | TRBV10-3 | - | CAISGEDTQYF | TGTGCCATCAGCGGGGAAGATACGCAGTATTTT
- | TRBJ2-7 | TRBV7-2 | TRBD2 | CASSFSGGAPYEQYF | TGTGCCAGCAGCTTTAGCGGGGGAGCACCGTACGAGCAGTACTTC
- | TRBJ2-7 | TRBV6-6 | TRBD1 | CASSYGTGGAEQYF | TGTGCCAGCAGTTACGGGACAGGGGGCGCCGAGCAGTACTTC
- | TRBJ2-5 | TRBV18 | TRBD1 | CASSLTGGQETQYF | TGTGCCAGCTCACTAACAGGGGGCCAAGAGACCCAGTACTTC
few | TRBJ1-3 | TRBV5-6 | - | CASSLGVSSGNTIYF | TGTGCCAGCAGCTTGGGAGTATCCTCTGGAAACACCATATATTTT
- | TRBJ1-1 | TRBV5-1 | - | CASSFAGPRTEAFF | TGCGCCAGCAGCTTCGCGGGACCGAGGACTGAAGCTTTCTTT
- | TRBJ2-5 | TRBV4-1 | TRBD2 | CASSQGLATETQYF | TGCGCCAGCAGCCAAGGACTAGCGACAGAGACCCAGTACTTC
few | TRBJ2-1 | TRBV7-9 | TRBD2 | CASSFGGGAHNEQFF | TGTGCCAGCAGCTTTGGCGGGGGGGCCCACAATGAGCAGTTCTTC